This entry lists 26 T cell receptor beta chains sequenced from one sample in a study of chemoradiotherapy in HPV16-positive cancers. TCRdb's table, derived via immunoSEQ multiplex PCR, lists solely in-frame clones and lacks some. The repertoire holds approximately 1,500 clones, with 75% to 85% as singletons. Sequenced material: tumor tissue, taken from a patient who underwent chemoradiotherapy. The receptors come from a human donor with HPV-associated anogenital cancer.

This clone was counted only a few times. V and J are TRBV7-2 and TRBJ1-3; D call uncertain. This CDR3 is built from 13 residues. The V gene lost 2 bases and the J gene lost 2 bases, with 4 bases spanning the gap. CDR1 and CDR2 (germline): SGHTA, FQGNSA. The CDR3 protein is CASSLTPGNTIYF. CDR3 in DNA: TGTGCCAGCAGCTTAACCCCTGGAAACACCATATATTTT.

The chain employs TRBV28 and TRBJ1-4; D remains ambiguous. This CDR3 region has 14 residues. Germline V gene data show CDR1 as MDHEN and CDR2 as SYDVKM. The V and J ends lost 4 bases and 5 bases respectively, with 11 bases between them. CDR3 DNA sequence: TGTGCCAGCAGTTCGGAGCCGTTAAATGAAAAACTGTTTTTT. Translated: CASSSEPLNEKLFF.

The chain employs TRBV27 and TRBJ2-7, with D perhaps matching TRBD1 (6 bases). The V gene's germline CDR1 is MNHEY and CDR2 SMNVEV (reference sequence). The V and J ends lost 6 bases and 3 bases respectively, with 30 bases between them. The CDR3 is 19 amino acids. The CDR3 loop reads CASSHYPGHPTNNGYEQYF. CDR3 nucleotide sequence: TGTGCCAGCAGCCACTACCCGGGACATCCCACCAACAACGGCTACGAGCAGTACTTC.

V is TRBV7-2 and J is TRBJ2-5; perhaps TRBD1 as D (6 bases). The germline gives CDR1 SGHTA, CDR2 FQGNSA. V dropped 3 bases and J dropped 5 bases, with 22 bases sitting between them. The CDR3 has 17 amino acids. The CDR3 loop reads CASSFLPGTPEGETQYF. The CDR3 DNA reads as TGTGCCAGCAGCTTCTTACCGGGGACACCCGAAGGGGAGACCCAGTACTTC.

This clone appeared a single time. The chain uses TRBV7-9 and TRBJ1-1; 7 nucleotides agree with TRBD1. The germline V gene has CDR1 SEHNR and CDR2 FQNEAQ (reference sequence). V gave up 0 bases and J gave up 0 bases; unmatched junction bases: 13. The CDR3 covers 19 residues. The CDR3 DNA is TGTGCCAGCAGCTTAGCCTCCAACGACAGGGAAATCATGAACACTGAAGCTTTCTTT. As protein: CASSLASNDREIMNTEAFF.

V is TRBV4-3 and J is TRBJ2-1; D remains unclear. The germline V gene encodes CDR1 LGHNA and CDR2 YSLEER. This CDR3 is built from 16 residues. Trimming took 0 bases from V and 4 from J, leaving 13 bases between them. The CDR3 DNA reads TGCGCCAGCAGCCAAGATTACGGGTGGAATTACAATGAGCAGTTCTTC. Protein: CASSQDYGWNYNEQFF.

Points on this clone: The same CDR3 can be traced to other DNA sequences in this sample. This sequence joins TRBV7-9 and TRBJ2-7, with D hard to call. The ends were cut back, 6 bases at V and 3 bases at J, with 9 bases in the middle. Germline V CDR1 and CDR2: SEHNR, FQNEAQ (reference sequence). CDR3 length: 12 residues. The CDR3 loop reads CASRQSGYEQYF. The CDR3 DNA reads TGTGCCAGCAGGCAATCGGGCTACGAGCAGTACTTC.

The CDR3 bases are TGCAGTGCTGCTAACTGGGAGACCCAGTACTTC. Protein sequence: CSAANWETQYF. The J gene is TRBJ2-5, the V gene TRBV20-1; D is unresolved. CDR1 is DFQATT and CDR2 is SNEGSKA in the germline V gene (reference sequence). Trimming shortened V by 5 bases and J by 5 bases, and 9 bases separated the two germline ends. The CDR3 is made up of 11 amino acids.

The gene calls are TRBV7-9 and TRBJ1-2, with a possible D match to TRBD1 (5 bases). The germline V gene encodes CDR1 SEHNR and CDR2 FQNEAQ (reference sequence). The V end lost 5 bases, the J end lost 7 bases, and 17 bases lay between the germline ends. The length of the CDR3 is 14 residues. CDR3 bases: TGTGCCAGCAGCACTGCTGGGGGGGAGATTGGCTACACCTTC. It translates to CASSTAGGEIGYTF.

This clone was counted once. This chain connects TRBV7-3 to TRBJ2-5; 7 bases fit TRBD1. There are 13 residues in the CDR3. The germline CDR1 and CDR2 sequences are SGHTA and FQGTGA. V was pared by 10 bases and J by 4 bases, with 9 bases of the junction left unmatched. CDR3: CATGTARGETQYF. The CDR3 nucleotides read TGTGCCACTGGGACAGCCCGGGGAGAGACCCAGTACTTC.

To note about this clone: Additional DNA sequences in this sample encode the identical CDR3. V is TRBV7-2 and J is TRBJ2-4; weak D call: TRBD1 (6 bases). In germline, CDR1 is SGHTA, CDR2 FQGNSA. This CDR3 comprises 12 residues. V was clipped by 4 bases and J by 6 bases, with 7 bases between them. In nucleotides, the CDR3 is TGTGCCAGCAGCTCCAGGGGAAACATTCAGTACTTC. This codes for CASSSRGNIQYF.

This clone was picked up one time. The genes are TRBV5-6 and TRBJ2-1, with 7 nucleotides matching TRBD1. V lost 3 bases, J lost 5 bases, and 8 bases stayed unmatched. Per germline, CDR1 SGHDT and CDR2 YYEEEE. The CDR3 covers 15 residues. The CDR3, as DNA: TGTGCCAGCAGCTCCACCGGGACAGCGGACAATGAGCAGTTCTTC. Translation: CASSSTGTADNEQFF.

The chain combines TRBV5-1 with TRBJ1-1; weak D call: TRBD1 (5 bases). The germline V gene encodes CDR1 SGHRS and CDR2 YFSETQ. The V gene lost 1 base and the J gene lost 7 bases, with 20 bases spanning the gap. The CDR3 sequence is 16 residues long. CDR3 protein: CASSLSAGYGSGEAFF. The CDR3 DNA sequence: TGCGCCAGCAGCTTGTCGGCAGGGTATGGGTCGGGTGAAGCTTTCTTT.

The V gene is TRBV11-1, the J gene TRBJ1-1; D is undetermined. The CDR3 has 13 amino acids. The ends were cut back, 4 bases at V and 3 bases at J, with 9 bases in the middle. Germline V gene sequence: CDR1 SGHAT, CDR2 FQDESV (reference sequence). The CDR3, as DNA: TGTGCCAGCAGCTCCGGATTCGACACTGAAGCTTTCTTT. Protein sequence: CASSSGFDTEAFF.

This clone has only a few counts. The chain couples TRBV6-1 to TRBJ2-5; unclear D gene. The CDR3 runs 13 residues. V was clipped by 7 bases and J by 2 bases, with 11 bases between them. CDR1 and CDR2 (germline): MNHNS, SASEGT. CDR3 DNA sequence: TGTGCCAGCAAAAGTGGGGATCAAGAGACCCAGTACTTC. Residues: CASKSGDQETQYF.

The chain employs TRBV6-1 and TRBJ1-5; perhaps TRBD1 as D (5 bases). CDR3 size: 11 residues. V gave up 8 bases and J gave up 7 bases, with 9 bases separating them. Germline loops: CDR1 MNHNS, CDR2 SASEGT. CDR3 DNA sequence: TGTGCCAGCGGGACTGTCCAGCCCCAGCATTTT. The encoded protein is CASGTVQPQHF.

This clone was picked up a small number of times. J is TRBJ2-5 and V is TRBV5-4; D gene ambiguous. Trimming pared 5 bases from V and 0 bases from J, leaving 5 bases between. In germline, CDR1 is SGHNT, CDR2 YYREEE (reference sequence). This CDR3 has 12 residues. The CDR3 loop reads CASRLDQETQYF. The CDR3 region has the DNA TGTGCCAGCAGGCTAGACCAAGAGACCCAGTACTTC.

This rearrangement joins TRBV5-1 to TRBJ2-2; a possible D gene is TRBD1 (7 bases). V lost 7 bases and J lost 4, with 14 bases in between. Germline V gene lookup returns CDR1 SGHRS and CDR2 YFSETQ. The CDR3 covers 14 residues. The CDR3 spells CASGDQGGTGELFF. The CDR3 DNA sequence: TGCGCCAGCGGGGACCAGGGGGGCACCGGGGAGCTGTTTTTT.

This clone turned up a few times. The J gene is TRBJ1-1, the V gene TRBV6-5; TRBD1 aligns across 9 bases. Per germline, CDR1 MNHEY and CDR2 SVGAGI. After removal of 5 bases from V and 3 bases from J, the junction contained 7 bases not matched to a gene. The CDR3 extends over 15 amino acids. Here the CDR3 DNA reads TGTGCCAGCAGTGGGACAGGGTGGGTGGACACTGAAGCTTTCTTT. It translates to CASSGTGWVDTEAFF.

The chain recombines TRBV6-1 with TRBJ2-5; D ambiguous. Trimming stripped 3 bases from V and 1 base from J, with 12 bases between. Germline CDR1 and CDR2: MNHNS and SASEGT. The CDR3 extends over 15 amino acids. The CDR3 DNA follows: TGTGCCAGCAGTGACCGTACGGGTGGCCAAGAGACCCAGTACTTC. Protein: CASSDRTGGQETQYF.

This chain uses TRBV18 with TRBJ2-7; D not certain. The CDR3 is 13 amino acids. V was clipped by 2 bases and J by 0 bases, with 5 bases between them. CDR1 and CDR2 from the germline V gene are KGHSH and LQKENI. CDR3 nucleotide sequence: TGTGCCAGCTCACCATTGGACTCCTACGAGCAGTACTTC. Its translation is CASSPLDSYEQYF.

This clone appeared a single time. This chain links TRBV1 with TRBJ2-3; TRBD1 is the table's D call and was not checked against the DNA. TRBV1 constitutes a pseudogene. The CDR3 consists of 15 residues. The CDR3 DNA sequence: TGCACCAGCAGCCAAGACAGGGGGTTTACAGATACGCAGTATTTT. Residues: CTSSQDRGFTDTQYF.

The chain combines TRBV5-6 with TRBJ2-5; tentative D call: TRBD2 (7 bases). The V end lost 2 bases, the J end lost 5 bases, and 10 bases lay between the germline ends. The length of the CDR3 is 13 residues. Germline V gives CDR1 SGHDT, CDR2 YYEEEE. The CDR3 DNA reads as TGTGCCAGCAGCTTCGGGGGGCTGGAGACCCAGTACTTC. This encodes CASSFGGLETQYF.

The genes are TRBV5-1 and TRBJ1-6; weak D call: TRBD1 (5 bases). Trimming took 0 bases from V and 9 from J, leaving 10 bases between them. The CDR3 has 14 residues. Germline-derived CDR1 and CDR2 are SGHRS and YFSETQ. The CDR3 loop reads CASSLEGLGSPLHF. The CDR3 DNA sequence: TGCGCCAGCAGCTTGGAGGGGCTGGGTTCACCCCTCCACTTT.

The chain carries TRBV19 and TRBJ1-5, with 9 bases matching TRBD1. The trim removed 4 bases at V and 7 bases at J, leaving 5 bases unmatched. The CDR3 length is 14 residues. From germline, CDR1 is LNHDA and CDR2 SQIVND (reference sequence). The CDR3 here is CASSKTGGGQPQHF. The CDR3 coding sequence is TGTGCCAGTAGTAAGACAGGGGGAGGACAGCCCCAGCATTTT.

The chain couples TRBV18 to TRBJ1-5; D not certain. The V end lost 4 bases, the J end lost 3 bases, and 13 bases lay between the germline ends. Germline CDR1 is KGHSH and CDR2 is LQKENI. There are 15 residues in the CDR3. DNA for the CDR3: TGTGCCAGCTCACAAGGGAGGACGGTCAATCAGCCCCAGCATTTT. Protein sequence: CASSQGRTVNQPQHF.